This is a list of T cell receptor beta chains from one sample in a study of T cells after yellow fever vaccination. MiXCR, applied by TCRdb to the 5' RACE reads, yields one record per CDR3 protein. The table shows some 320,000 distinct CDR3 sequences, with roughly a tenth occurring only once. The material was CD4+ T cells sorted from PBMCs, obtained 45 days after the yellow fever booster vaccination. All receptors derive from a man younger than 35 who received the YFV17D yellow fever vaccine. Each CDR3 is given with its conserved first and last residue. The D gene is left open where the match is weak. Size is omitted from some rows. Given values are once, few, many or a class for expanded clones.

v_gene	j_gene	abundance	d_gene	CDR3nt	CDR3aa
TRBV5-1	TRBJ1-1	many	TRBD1	TGCGCCAGCAGCCCCGACAGGGGAAAGGCTGAAGCTTTCTTT	CASSPDRGKAEAFF
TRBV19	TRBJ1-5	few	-	TGTGCCAGTAGTCCCCCCGGGTATAGCAATCAGCCCCAGCATTTT	CASSPPGYSNQPQHF
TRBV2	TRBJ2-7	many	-	TGTGCCAGTTCGAACCGCGCCTACGAGCAGTACTTC	CASSNRAYEQYF
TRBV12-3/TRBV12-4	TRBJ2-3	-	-	TGTGCCAGCAGTTTGATCCGGGGCCTCACAGATACGCAGTATTTT	CASSLIRGLTDTQYF
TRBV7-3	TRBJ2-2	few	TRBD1	TGTGCCAGCAGCTGGGCGGGACAGGGTTCAACCGGGGAGCTGTTTTTT	CASSWAGQGSTGELFF
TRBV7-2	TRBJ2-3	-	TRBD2	TGTGCCAGCAGCCTCACTCTTAATCCAGCGGGGGGCACAGATACGCAGTATTTT	CASSLTLNPAGGTDTQYF
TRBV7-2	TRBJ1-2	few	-	TGTGCCAGCAGCTTAGCGCGTGGGGAGGGAGGCTACACCTTC	CASSLARGEGGYTF
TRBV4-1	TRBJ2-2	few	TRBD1	TGCGCCAGCAGCCTGAGGACAGGTCGGGGGAACACCGGGGAGCTGTTTTTT	CASSLRTGRGNTGELFF
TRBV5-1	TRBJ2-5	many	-	TGCGCCAGCAGCTTGGGAATCCGGGACGGAGAAGAGACCCAGTACTTC	CASSLGIRDGEETQYF
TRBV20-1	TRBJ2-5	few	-	TGCAGTGCTCCCATGGGGACCCAAGAGACCCAGTACTTC	CSAPMGTQETQYF
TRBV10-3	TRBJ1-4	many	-	TGTGCCATCAGTGAGCCTACAGGGAGAGGGAAACTGTTTTTT	CAISEPTGRGKLFF
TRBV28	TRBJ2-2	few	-	TGTGCCAGCCTATCCAGGGGGGGACCAAACACCGGGGAGCTGTTTTTT	CASLSRGGPNTGELFF
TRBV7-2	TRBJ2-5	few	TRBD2	TGTGCCAGCAGCTTACCCCCCGGGACTAGCGGGGGGACCCAGTACTTC	CASSLPPGTSGGTQYF
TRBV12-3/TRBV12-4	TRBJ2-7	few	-	TGTGCCAGCAGTTTTCGGGGACAGCAGTACTTC	CASSFRGQQYF
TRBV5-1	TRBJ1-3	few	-	TGCGCCAGCAGCTTGGGATGGGGCAGCTCTGGAAACACCATATATTTT	CASSLGWGSSGNTIYF
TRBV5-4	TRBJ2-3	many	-	TGTGCCAGCAGCCCCGCAGGGGATACGCAGTATTTT	CASSPAGDTQYF
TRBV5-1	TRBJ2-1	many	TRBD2	TGCGCCAGCAGCCTTCTGGGGGGGGTCCACAATGAGCAGTTCTTC	CASSLLGGVHNEQFF
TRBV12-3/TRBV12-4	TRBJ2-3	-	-	TGTGCCAGCACCCCGGGACTCCCAGGGACAGATACGCAGTATTTT	CASTPGLPGTDTQYF
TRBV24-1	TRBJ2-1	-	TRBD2	TGTGCCACCAGTACACTCGGGGGGGTCGGCGATGAGCAGTTCTTC	CATSTLGGVGDEQFF
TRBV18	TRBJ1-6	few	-	TGTGCCAGCTCACCGGATAGGGTCGGGTCCCTCCACTTT	CASSPDRVGSLHF
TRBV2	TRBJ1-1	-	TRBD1	TGTGCCAGCAGTGGATCGACAGGGGGGACTGAAGCTTTCTTT	CASSGSTGGTEAFF
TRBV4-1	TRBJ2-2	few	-	TGCGCCAGCAGCCAAAAGCCAGGCAGGACAGAACTCACCGGGGAGCTGTTTTTT	CASSQKPGRTELTGELFF
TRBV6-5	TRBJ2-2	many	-	TGTGCCAGCAGTTATCAGGGGAACACCGGGGAGCTGTTTTTT	CASSYQGNTGELFF
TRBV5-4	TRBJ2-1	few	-	TGTGCCGTAGCGGAAGGGGATGGCAATGAGCAGTTCTTC	CAVAEGDGNEQFF
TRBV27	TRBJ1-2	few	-	TGTGCCAGCAGCCCAGACGAGGGCTACTATGGCTACACCTTC	CASSPDEGYYGYTF
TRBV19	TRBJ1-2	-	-	TGTGCCAGTAGCCACCCCGGCAGGGTAGATGGCTACACCTTC	CASSHPGRVDGYTF
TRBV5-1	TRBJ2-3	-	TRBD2	TGCGCCAGCAGCTTGGTTGGCGGGGGGGCCGACCATACGCAGTATTTT	CASSLVGGGADHTQYF
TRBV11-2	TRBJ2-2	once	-	TGTGCCAGCAGTCAGACGGAGGGCGGGGAGCTGTTTTTT	CASSQTEGGELFF
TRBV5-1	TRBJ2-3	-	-	TGCGCCAGCAGTACAGGACTCCTAGCAGGCCCAGATACGCAGTATTTT	CASSTGLLAGPDTQYF
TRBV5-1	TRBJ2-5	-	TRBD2	TGCGCCAGCAGCTTACGCCCGGGGACTAGCGGAAAAGAGACCCAGTACTTC	CASSLRPGTSGKETQYF
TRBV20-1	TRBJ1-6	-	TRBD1	TGCAGTGCTACCGCACCGGACAGGGAAGTTATGCATTCACCCCTCCACTTT	CSATAPDREVMHSPLHF
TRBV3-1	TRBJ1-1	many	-	TGTGCCAGCAGCCCGAGGGTCGGCGGCGCTGAAGCTTTCTTT	CASSPRVGGAEAFF
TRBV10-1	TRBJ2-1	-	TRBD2	TGCGCCAGCAGTGACTTGACTAGCGGGGTCAATGAGCAGTTCTTC	CASSDLTSGVNEQFF
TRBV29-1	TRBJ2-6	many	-	TGCAGCGTTGGACTCGCTGGGGCCAACGTCCTGACTTTC	CSVGLAGANVLTF
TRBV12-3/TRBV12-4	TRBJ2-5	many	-	TGTGCCAGCAGTTTTCGCGGGGTTACTGGAGAGACCCAGTACTTC	CASSFRGVTGETQYF
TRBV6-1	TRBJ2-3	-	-	TGTGCCTCCCTCGGGTTTACTAGCACAGATACGCAGTATTTT	CASLGFTSTDTQYF
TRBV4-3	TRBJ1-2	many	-	TGCGCCAGCAGCCCGGCTTGGGGGGGGCAGGGCTACACCTTC	CASSPAWGGQGYTF
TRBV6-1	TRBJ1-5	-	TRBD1	TGTGCCAGCAGTCGGACAGGGTGGGATCAGCCCCAGCATTTT	CASSRTGWDQPQHF
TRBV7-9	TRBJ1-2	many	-	TGTGCCAGCAGCTTACAAGGGGGAAACTATGGCTACACCTTC	CASSLQGGNYGYTF
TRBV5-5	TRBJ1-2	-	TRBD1	TGTGCCAGCAGCCGGGGACAGGGGGCCTATGGCTACACCTTC	CASSRGQGAYGYTF
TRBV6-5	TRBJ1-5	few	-	TGTGCCAGCAGTTTTCAAGAGAATCAGCCCCAGCATTTT	CASSFQENQPQHF
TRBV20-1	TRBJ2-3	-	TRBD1	TGCAGTGCTCCGGACAGGAACACAGATACGCAGTATTTT	CSAPDRNTDTQYF
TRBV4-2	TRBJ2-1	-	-	TGTGCCAGCAGCCCACAGGCGAGCTCCTACAATGAGCAGTTCTTC	CASSPQASSYNEQFF
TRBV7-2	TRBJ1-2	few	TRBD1	TGTGCCAGCAGCCGACTTGGACAGGGAGCTAACTATGGCTACACCTTC	CASSRLGQGANYGYTF
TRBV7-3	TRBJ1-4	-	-	TGTGCCAGCAGCCGTGGGGTTAATGAAAAACTGTTTTTT	CASSRGVNEKLFF
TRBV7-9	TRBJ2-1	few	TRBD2	TGTGCCAGCAGCCCTACCGGGACTAGCGGGTACAATGAGCAGTTCTTC	CASSPTGTSGYNEQFF
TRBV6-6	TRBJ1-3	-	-	TGTGCCAGCAGTTACTCGGCTGGAACTGGAAACACCATATATTTT	CASSYSAGTGNTIYF
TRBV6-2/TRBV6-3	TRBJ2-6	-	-	TGTGCCAGTCGCGCCTCTGGGGCCAACGTCCTGACTTTC	CASRASGANVLTF
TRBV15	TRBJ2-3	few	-	TGTGCCACCAGTCTTTCGTTAATCGGCACAGATACGCAGTATTTT	CATSLSLIGTDTQYF
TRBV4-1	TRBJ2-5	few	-	TGCGCCAGCAGCCGCCCGGGTGAGGGATCAGAGACCCAGTACTTC	CASSRPGEGSETQYF
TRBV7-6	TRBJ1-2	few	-	TGTGCCAGCAGCTTGGTCGTACCGGGCGGGGCGTATAACTATGGCTACACCTTC	CASSLVVPGGAYNYGYTF
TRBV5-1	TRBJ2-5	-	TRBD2	TGCGCCAGCAGTAAAGAGCGGGGAGAGACCCAGTACTTC	CASSKERGETQYF
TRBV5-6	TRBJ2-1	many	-	TGTGCCAGCAGCTTGGTACCACGGCCTGAGCAGTTCTTC	CASSLVPRPEQFF